Presented here are 14 T cell receptor beta chains from one specimen sequenced in a study of control samples from healthy donors and cancer patients. Profiled with immunoSEQ multiplex PCR; TCRdb holds only in-frame clones, not every one. The sample has about 160,000 clones; 90% to 95% are singletons. Sequences were obtained from blood. Source of these receptors: a man younger than 35 in good health.

The gene calls are TRBV27 and TRBJ2-1; the D gene is possibly TRBD2 (6 bases). From germline, CDR1 is MNHEY and CDR2 SMNVEV (reference sequence). V was pared by 1 base and J by 1 base, with 14 bases between. The CDR3 contains 17 residues. The CDR3 loop reads CASSLWSVGTSYNEQFF. Written as DNA, the CDR3 is TGTGCCAGCAGTTTATGGAGCGTGGGGACTTCCTACAATGAGCAGTTCTTC.

The rearrangement uses TRBV4-3 and TRBJ1-4, with TRBD1 as a possible D gene (6 bases). Germline V gene data show CDR1 as LGHNA and CDR2 as YSLEER. V dropped 3 bases and J dropped 3 bases, with 8 bases sitting between them. The CDR3 sequence is 14 residues long. Here the CDR3 reads CASSQDRANEKLFF. CDR3 nucleotide sequence: TGCGCCAGCAGCCAGGACAGAGCTAATGAAAAACTGTTTTTT.

The V and J genes are TRBV7-2 and TRBJ2-5, with D tentatively TRBD2 (6 bases). The length of the CDR3 is 15 residues. Per the germline V gene, CDR1 is SGHTA and CDR2 is FQGNSA. The germline V and J ends were trimmed by 4 bases and 2 bases, with 14 bases remaining between them. Here the CDR3 DNA reads TGTGCCAGCAGCTCCCGCTCTAGCGTACAAGAGACCCAGTACTTC. It specifies CASSSRSSVQETQYF. The full variable domain, with the rest looked up from reference TRBV7-2 and TRBJ2-5, is GAGVSQSPSNKVTEKGKDVELRCDPISGHTALYWYRQSLGQGLEFLIYFQGNSAPDKSGLPSDRFSAERTGGSVSTLTIQRTQQEDSAVYLCASSSRSSVQETQYFGPGTRLLVL.

This rearrangement joins TRBV7-8 to TRBJ2-5; no definite D call. Trimming left V 3 bases short and J 3 bases short, with 17 bases between. The CDR3 runs 16 residues. Per germline, CDR1 SGHVS and CDR2 FQNEAQ. CDR3 in amino acids: CASSLFVGPPEETQYF. DNA of the CDR3: TGTGCCAGCAGCTTGTTTGTTGGCCCCCCGGAAGAGACCCAGTACTTC.

This chain joins TRBV3-1 (or the pseudogene TRBV3-2) and TRBJ2-2; tentative D call: TRBD2 (5 bases). The CDR3 is made up of 15 amino acids. The germline V gene encodes CDR1 LGHDT and CDR2 YNNKEL (reference sequence). The germline V and J ends were trimmed by 4 bases and 6 bases, with 15 bases remaining between them. For the CDR3, the DNA is TGTGCCAGCAGCCGACTATTTAATGGGGCCGGGGAGCTGTTTTTT. Residues: CASSRLFNGAGELFF.

The DNA for the CDR3 is TGCGCCAGCAGGGAGGACTCCTTCTCGCCTTCCTACGAGCAGTACTTC. This sequence encodes CASREDSFSPSYEQYF. This sequence joins TRBV10-1 and TRBJ2-7; a weak D match, TRBD2 (5 bases). V lost 6 bases to trimming and J lost 1 base, with 19 bases between them. Germline V gene lookup returns CDR1 WNHNN and CDR2 SYGVQD (reference sequence). This CDR3 has 16 residues.

The gene calls are TRBV7-8 and TRBJ2-3; D unresolved. Trimming removed 2 bases at V and 4 bases at J, with 10 bases between. The CDR3 length is 14 residues. CDR1 is SGHVS and CDR2 is FQNEAQ in the germline V gene. CDR3 sequence: CASSLTRLADTQYF. The CDR3 DNA reads TGTGCCAGCAGCTTAACCAGGTTGGCAGATACGCAGTATTTT.

This clone has just one count. A read error may account for a junction end that differs from germline. This rearrangement joins TRBV5-1 to TRBJ1-6; possible D gene TRBD1, 5 bases. The CDR3 extends over 15 amino acids. CDR1 is SGHRS and CDR2 is YFSETQ in the germline V gene. CDR3 residues: CASRGGNSPNLPLHF. The CDR3 DNA sequence: TGCGCCAGCAGGGGGGGGAACTCTCCAAATTTACCCCTCCACTTT.

The V and J genes are TRBV9 and TRBJ1-3, with TRBD1 identical over 11 bases. V lost 0 bases to trimming and J lost 8 bases; unmatched junction nucleotides: 1. Germline V gene lookup returns CDR1 SGDLS and CDR2 YYNGEE. The length of the CDR3 is 14 residues. The CDR3 is CASSVAGQGDTIYF. CDR3 in DNA: TGTGCCAGCAGCGTAGCGGGACAGGGGGACACCATATATTTT.

This chain joins TRBV6-5 and TRBJ1-2, with TRBD1 matching over 8 bases. This CDR3 is 16 amino acids long. The J segment lost 7 bases and the V segment lost 0 bases, leaving 10 bases of the junction unmatched. Germline-derived CDR1 and CDR2 are MNHEY and SVGAGI. The CDR3 region has the DNA TGTGCCAGCAGTTACTCAATACAGGGGGTCTTCGGTGGCTACACCTTC. This translates into CASSYSIQGVFGGYTF.

The chain is built from TRBV21-1 and TRBJ2-5. TRBV21-1 is noted as a pseudogene. The CDR3 contains 14 residues. The CDR3 region is CASSKGRVQETQYF. CDR3 coding DNA: TGTGCCAGCAGCAAAGGTAGGGTCCAAGAGACCCAGTACTTC.

The V call is TRBV6-6, the J call TRBJ1-1; 9 bases align to TRBD1. Germline V gene lookup returns CDR1 MNHNY and CDR2 SVGAGI (reference sequence). After removal of 6 bases from V and 0 bases from J, the junction contained 11 bases not matched to a gene. The CDR3 is 17 residues long. CDR3 in DNA: TGTGCCAGCAGACGATACTTCGGGACAGGGCTGAACACTGAAGCTTTCTTT. Translating it yields CASRRYFGTGLNTEAFF.

The rearrangement uses TRBV19 and TRBJ2-7, with D uncertain. The V end lost 3 bases, the J end lost 0 bases, and 18 bases lay between the germline ends. Germline loops: CDR1 LNHDA, CDR2 SQIVND (reference sequence). This CDR3 has 17 amino acids. CDR3 nucleotides: TGTGCCAGTAGTATCTCCGATGGACCGCCGAGCTCCTACGAGCAGTACTTC. Translating it yields CASSISDGPPSSYEQYF.

The J gene is TRBJ2-5, the V gene TRBV28, with D possibly matching TRBD2 (6 bases). The V gene's germline CDR1 is MDHEN and CDR2 SYDVKM. The CDR3 is 16 residues long. The V and J ends lost 6 bases and 8 bases respectively, with 25 bases between them. As DNA, the CDR3 is TGTGCCAGCAGCTCTCACATAGCGGCTTCCAAGAGAACCCAGTACTTC. Translated: CASSSHIAASKRTQYF.